The clone carrying this T cell receptor beta chain was counted a few times. This CDR3 is built from 12 residues. Trimming pared 4 bases from V and 1 base from J, leaving 4 bases between. The germline V gene has CDR1 WNHNN and CDR2 SYGVQD (reference sequence). This record belongs to a study of technical replicates of blood from a handful of donors. This table comes from immunoSEQ multiplex PCR, and its TCRdb copy is limited to in-frame clones, with some not included. The sample holds approximately 70,000 clones, almost 98% seen once. J is TRBJ1-1 and V is TRBV10-1; unclear D gene. This TCR was sampled from a human donor in good health. The sequenced material came from T cells isolated from PBMCs. In DNA, the CDR3 is TGCGCCAGCAGTGGCGGGAACACTGAAGCTTTCTTT. This translates into CASSGGNTEAFF.